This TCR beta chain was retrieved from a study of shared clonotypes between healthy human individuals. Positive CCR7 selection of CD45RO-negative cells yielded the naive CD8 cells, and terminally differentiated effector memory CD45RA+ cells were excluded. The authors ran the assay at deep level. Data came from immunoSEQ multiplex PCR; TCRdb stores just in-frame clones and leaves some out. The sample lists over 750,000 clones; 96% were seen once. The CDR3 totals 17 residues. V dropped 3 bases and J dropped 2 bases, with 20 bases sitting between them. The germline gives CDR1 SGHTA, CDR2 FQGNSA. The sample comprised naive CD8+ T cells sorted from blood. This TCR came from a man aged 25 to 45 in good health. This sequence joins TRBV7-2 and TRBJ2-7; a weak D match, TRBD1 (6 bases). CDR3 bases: TGTGCCAGCAGCTTTCGGGCCCGACAGGTTAAACCCTACGAGCAGTACTTC. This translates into CASSFRARQVKPYEQYF.